This entry lists 25 T cell receptor beta chains sequenced from one sample in a study of cytomegalovirus exposure and HLA in healthy donors. The study ran its PCR with 60 Vbeta and 13 Jbeta primers. Generated by immunoSEQ multiplex PCR, the TCRdb table keeps only in-frame clones and is missing some. Of approximately 200,000 clones in the sample, more than 75% were seen once. Material for sequencing was PBMCs. The receptors stem from a human donor in good health.

The chain uses TRBV9 and TRBJ2-5, with a tentative D call TRBD1 (5 bases). This CDR3 has 15 amino acids. Trimming shortened V by 0 bases and J by 2 bases, and 11 bases separated the two germline ends. Germline V gene lookup returns CDR1 SGDLS and CDR2 YYNGEE. This chain's CDR3 is CASSVGTGYQETQYF. The CDR3 DNA sequence: TGTGCCAGCAGCGTAGGAACAGGATATCAAGAGACCCAGTACTTC.

This chain joins TRBV6-5 and TRBJ1-1; perhaps TRBD1 as D (5 bases). Per germline, CDR1 MNHEY and CDR2 SVGAGI. V was pared by 6 bases and J by 1 base, with 9 bases between. The CDR3 sequence is 13 residues long. Here the CDR3 DNA reads TGTGCCAGCAGGGACACAGGGAACACTGAAGCTTTCTTT. Protein product: CASRDTGNTEAFF.

A remark on this clone: Germline and junction disagree at one end, which may indicate a read error. The chain is built from TRBV7-9 and TRBJ2-3; TRBD2 is a possible D gene (5 bases). In germline, CDR1 is SEHNR, CDR2 FQNEAQ (reference sequence). The length of the CDR3 is 16 residues. In DNA, the CDR3 is TGTTCCAGCAGCTTAGCGTCTTACCCAGGCACGGATACGCAGTATTTT. Protein: CSSSLASYPGTDTQYF.

The rearrangement links TRBV5-1 to TRBJ2-5; 8 bases are a match to TRBD1. This CDR3 is built from 18 residues. Trimming removed 0 bases from V and 6 bases from J; junction bases left unmatched: 16. The germline V gene encodes CDR1 SGHRS and CDR2 YFSETQ. The CDR3 DNA reads TGCGCCAGCAGCTTGGATCCAGGGACAGGCGACATTATGAAGACCCAGTACTTC. Encoded protein: CASSLDPGTGDIMKTQYF.

The chain employs TRBV2 and TRBJ1-4; D is possibly TRBD1 (5 bases). CDR3 length equals 13 residues. The germline V gene has CDR1 SNHLY and CDR2 FYNNEI. V lost 5 bases, J lost 7 bases, and 11 bases lay in between. In DNA form, the CDR3 reads TGTGCCAGCAGTCGAGGGGAGGCTGAAAAACTGTTTTTT. This encodes CASSRGEAEKLFF.

The genes are TRBV30 and TRBJ1-2; tentative D call: TRBD1 (6 bases). The CDR3 is 14 amino acids. The V and J ends lost 0 bases and 3 bases respectively, with 11 bases between them. Germline V lookup: CDR1 GTSNPN, CDR2 SVGIG (reference sequence). The DNA of the CDR3 is TGTGCCTGGAGTGTACAAGGGGGGGACTATGGCTACACCTTC. Translation gives CAWSVQGGDYGYTF.

The CDR3 loop reads CAWCQGHGNTIYF. In nucleotides, the CDR3 is TGTGCCTGGTGCCAGGGGCACGGAAACACCATATATTTT. This rearrangement joins TRBV30 to TRBJ1-3; TRBD1 is a possible D gene (6 bases). The length of the CDR3 is 13 residues. CDR1 GTSNPN and CDR2 SVGIG come from the germline V gene (reference sequence). V gave up 5 bases and J gave up 4 bases, with 12 bases separating them.

The chain couples TRBV7-2 to TRBJ1-1; D may be TRBD1 (5 bases). Germline assignment: CDR1 SGHTA and CDR2 FQGNSA. This CDR3 is 14 amino acids long. The V end was cut by 3 bases, the J end by 3 bases, with 11 bases between. DNA for the CDR3: TGTGCCAGCAGCTTCCCGGGCAGGGACACTGAAGCTTTCTTT. As protein: CASSFPGRDTEAFF.

Notes on this clone: At one boundary the junction diverges from the germline segment, which might be a read error. CDR3 sequence (DNA): TGTTCCAGCAGCTTAGACGGCGGGGGGTACGAGCAGTACTTC. Translated, it gives CSSSLDGGGYEQYF. This chain joins TRBV7-9 and TRBJ2-7; 8 bases agree with TRBD2. CDR1 and CDR2 from the germline V gene are SEHNR and FQNEAQ (reference sequence). The CDR3 has 14 amino acids.

This chain uses TRBV2 with TRBJ2-2; D might be TRBD2 (7 bases). V lost 7 bases and J lost 4, with 13 bases in between. This CDR3 has 14 residues. Per germline, CDR1 SNHLY and CDR2 FYNNEI. The CDR3 DNA follows: TGTGCCAGCAAAGCAGGGGAGGGCACCGGGGAGCTGTTTTTT. It is translated as CASKAGEGTGELFF. The whole variable domain, remainder taken from reference TRBV2 and TRBJ2-2, is EPEVTQTPSHQVTQMGQEVILRCVPISNHLYFYWYRQILGQKVEFLVSFYNNEISEKSEIFDDQFSVERPDGSNFTLKIRSTKLEDSAMYFCASKAGEGTGELFFGEGSRLTVL.

This clone was picked up one time. The V and J genes are TRBV2 and TRBJ2-2; TRBD1 might be the D (5 bases). The CDR3 loop spans 14 amino acids. V lost 2 bases to trimming and J lost 4 bases, with 8 bases between them. Germline CDR1 and CDR2: SNHLY and FYNNEI. In DNA form, the CDR3 reads TGTGCCAGCAGTGAACGGCAGGGCACCGGGGAGCTGTTTTTT. It translates to CASSERQGTGELFF.

The V and J genes are TRBV25-1 and TRBJ2-1; 7 bases are a match to TRBD2. Germline V gene data show CDR1 as MGHDK and CDR2 as SYGVNS. The J segment lost 0 bases and the V segment lost 7 bases, leaving 9 bases of the junction unmatched. CDR3 length equals 16 residues. CDR3 region: CASIESGASSYNEQFF. The CDR3 DNA sequence: TGTGCCAGCATTGAGAGCGGGGCAAGCTCCTACAATGAGCAGTTCTTC.

The gene calls are TRBV5-1 and TRBJ2-1; 7 bases are a match to TRBD2. The trim removed 0 bases at V and 0 bases at J, leaving 6 bases unmatched. There are 17 residues in the CDR3. CDR1 and CDR2 (germline): SGHRS, YFSETQ. CDR3 in amino acids: CASSLGREGNSYNEQFF. The CDR3 DNA reads TGCGCCAGCAGCTTGGGGAGGGAGGGCAACTCCTACAATGAGCAGTTCTTC.

This clone appeared a single time. The V and J genes are TRBV5-8 and TRBJ2-7; a weak D match, TRBD2 (6 bases). Deletions cut 4 bases from V and 4 bases from J, with 12 bases between. CDR3 length: 13 amino acids. Germline V gene sequence: CDR1 SGHTS, CDR2 YDEGEE. The CDR3 here is CASSPIGGYEQYF. The CDR3 nucleotides read TGTGCCAGCAGCCCTATCGGAGGGTACGAGCAGTACTTC.

Concerning this clone: A read error may produce the germline difference seen at one junction end. CDR3 nucleotides: TGTTCCAGCAGCTTACAGGGGGACCTAACCTACGAGCAGTACTTC. Its translation: CSSSLQGDLTYEQYF. The V gene is TRBV7-9, the J gene TRBJ2-7; 8 positions agree with TRBD1. The CDR3 covers 15 residues. CDR1 is SEHNR and CDR2 is FQNEAQ in the germline V gene (reference sequence).

This clone is a singleton in its sample. This chain uses TRBV5-1 with TRBJ2-2, with TRBD1 as a possible D gene (6 bases). The CDR3 runs to 15 residues. From germline, CDR1 is SGHRS and CDR2 YFSETQ. The V end lost 0 bases, the J end lost 8 bases, and 14 bases lay between the germline ends. The CDR3 here is CASSLDYRVFGELFF. The CDR3 region has the DNA TGCGCCAGCAGCTTGGATTACAGGGTTTTTGGGGAGCTGTTTTTT.

The V call is TRBV18, the J call TRBJ2-3; 13 bases agree with TRBD2. Germline CDR1 and CDR2: KGHSH and LQKENI. CDR3 length equals 16 residues. After removal of 4 bases from V and 1 base from J, the junction contained 2 bases not matched to a gene. The CDR3 DNA is TGTGCCAGCTCACGAGGACTAGCGGGAGGCACAGATACGCAGTATTTT. Translating it yields CASSRGLAGGTDTQYF.

The V and J genes are TRBV5-4 and TRBJ1-2; 9 bases are a match to TRBD1. V gave up 6 bases and J gave up 4 bases; unmatched junction bases: 7. Germline CDR1 reads SGHNT; CDR2 reads YYREEE (reference sequence). The CDR3 length is 14 residues. In nucleotides, the CDR3 is TGTGCCAGCACCATGACAGGGGGGAGCTATGGCTACACCTTC. Residues: CASTMTGGSYGYTF.

The chain employs TRBV6-1 and TRBJ2-1; 9 positions match TRBD2. Germline V CDR1 and CDR2: MNHNS, SASEGT. The CDR3 consists of 17 residues. J lost 2 bases, V lost 4 bases, and 9 bases had no gene match. In DNA, the CDR3 is TGTGCCAGCAGTGTCGACTTTAGCGGGAGAACCTACAATGAGCAGTTCTTC. It is translated as CASSVDFSGRTYNEQFF.

The DNA of the CDR3 is TGTGCCAGCAGCCACACAGGGGCCTCCGGGGCTTTCGAGCAGTACTTC. It encodes CASSHTGASGAFEQYF. The V and J genes are TRBV9 and TRBJ2-7, with 7 bases identical to TRBD1. The CDR3 length is 16 residues. Germline CDR1 reads SGDLS; CDR2 reads YYNGEE. The J segment lost 6 bases and the V segment lost 4 bases, leaving 16 bases of the junction unmatched. Full variable domain (remainder filled in from reference TRBV9 and TRBJ2-7): DSGVTQTPKHLITATGQRVTLRCSPRSGDLSVYWYQQSLDQGLQFLIQYYNGEERAKGNILERFSAQQFPDLHSELNLSSLELGDSALYFCASSHTGASGAFEQYFGPGTRLTVT.

The chain is built from TRBV2 and TRBJ2-2; D may be TRBD2 (7 bases). In germline, CDR1 is SNHLY, CDR2 FYNNEI. V was trimmed by 4 bases and J by 1 base, leaving 10 bases between them. The length of the CDR3 is 15 residues. The CDR3 region has the DNA TGTGCCAGCAGTGGAGCGGGACAGAACACCGGGGAGCTGTTTTTT. It specifies CASSGAGQNTGELFF.

This chain links TRBV28 with TRBJ2-7; D might be TRBD1 (5 bases). The CDR3 length is 13 residues. The germline CDR1 and CDR2 sequences are MDHEN and SYDVKM. Trimming removed 5 bases at V and 6 bases at J, with 14 bases between. CDR3 nucleotides: TGTGCCAGCAGTGGGGCTGGGGTCGGCGAGCAGTACTTC. Translated: CASSGAGVGEQYF.

The J gene is TRBJ1-5, the V gene TRBV28; D remains ambiguous. Germline V lookup: CDR1 MDHEN, CDR2 SYDVKM. The germline V and J ends were trimmed by 6 bases and 5 bases, with 8 bases remaining between them. This CDR3 contains 12 residues. DNA of the CDR3: TGTGCCAGCAGGGGCGGGGATCAGCCCCAGCATTTT. Its translation is CASRGGDQPQHF.

The V gene is TRBV29-1, the J gene TRBJ2-7; D not resolved. The CDR3 covers 12 residues. Germline V CDR1 and CDR2: SQVTM, ANQGSEA. With 8 bases removed from V and 0 bases from J, the gap between germline ends came to 11 bases. The CDR3 nucleotides read TGCAGCTTCAGACGGAGCTCCTACGAGCAGTACTTC. Encoded protein: CSFRRSSYEQYF.

The genes are TRBV19 and TRBJ2-3; perhaps TRBD1 as D (6 bases). The V end was cut by 5 bases, the J end by 2 bases, with 20 bases between. Per the germline V gene, CDR1 is LNHDA and CDR2 is SQIVND (reference sequence). CDR3 size: 17 residues. The CDR3 DNA sequence: TGTGCCAGTAGTCCCCGGCGTGGGGGCGCCCCCACAGATACGCAGTATTTT. Its protein is CASSPRRGGAPTDTQYF.